The present T cell receptor (beta chain) was sequenced within a study of blood T cell repertoires in COVID-19. Study at large: There were acute and convalescent COVID-19 samples, and they came from the United States, Italy and Spain. T cells, B-cell-depleted T cells, or PBMCs provided the cDNA or gDNA that served as material.

The CDR3 contains 13 residues. V shed 10 bases and J 8 bases; nucleotides not matched to a gene: 10. As originally analysed: Researchers report that nucleated cell counts were estimated from reference gene primer amplification. Sequencing was performed with immunoSEQ multiplex PCR; in TCRdb, only in-frame clones are kept and a portion is missing. V and J calls and clone size are copied from that table; D and trimming were computed from the DNA. Found here are fewer than 45,000 clones, around 84% of them singletons; the top ten hold approximately 14%. The chain is built from TRBV12-3 or TRBV12-4 and TRBJ1-3; 8 bases match TRBD1. The material sequenced was peripheral blood. The clonotype was recovered from a human donor in a cohort sampled during active COVID-19. This CDR3 reads CATGGRGPDTIYF. As DNA, the CDR3 is TGTGCCACCGGGGGCAGGGGGCCGGACACCATATATTTT.